Each of the 17 T cell receptor beta chains below was sequenced from the same sample in a study of regulatory T cells in long-lasting Graves disease. Arm-PCR of CDR3 regions and iRepertoire HTBI primers were the basis on which TCR beta libraries were built. In TCRdb, the multiplex PCR reads were re-called with MiXCR into one record per CDR3 protein. Of 400,000 to 500,000 distinct CDR3 sequences listed, 12% to 15% are singletons. This sample's time point: newly diagnosed GD, antithyroid drugs for less than 3 months. Construction of the TCR library relied on RNA isolated from PBMCs. This sample was shared with a second study, whose subject was T cells in Graves' hyperthyroidism and ophthalmopathy.

The sequences come from peripheral blood mononuclear cells (PBMCs), collected at new diagnosis, from a patient treated with antithyroid drugs. The receptors come from a woman aged 50 to 65 with Graves disease.

In its sample, this clonotype was seen a few times. The chain has TRBV7-9 and TRBJ1-3; D possibly corresponds to TRBD1 (5 bases). Trimming pared 7 bases from V and 0 bases from J, leaving 10 bases between. Germline V gene data show CDR1 as SEHNR and CDR2 as FQNEAQ (reference sequence). This CDR3 has 14 residues. CDR3 in DNA: TGTGCCAGCATCCGACAGAACTCTGGAAACACCATATATTTT. Protein sequence: CASIRQNSGNTIYF. The full variable domain, completed using reference TRBV7-9 and TRBJ1-3, is DTGVSQNPRHKITKRGQNVTFRCDPISEHNRLYWYRQTLGQGPEFLTYFQNEAQLEKSRLLSDRFSAERPKGSFSTLEIQRTEQGDSAMYLCASIRQNSGNTIYFGEGSWLTVV.

This clonotype was counted between two and nine times. The chain recombines TRBV19 with TRBJ2-2; 7 bases fit TRBD2. The CDR3 extends over 14 amino acids. Trimming removed 9 bases from V and 1 base from J; junction bases left unmatched: 5. Per the germline V gene, CDR1 is LNHDA and CDR2 is SQIVND (reference sequence). The CDR3 nucleotides read TGTGCCAGCCGGGGGGTATGGAACACCGGGGAGCTGTTTTTT. It translates to CASRGVWNTGELFF.

Many counts were recorded for this clonotype. This rearrangement joins TRBV28 to TRBJ2-7; D could derive from TRBD1 or TRBD2 (6 bases each). Trimming removed 7 bases from V and 2 bases from J, with 15 bases in between. The CDR3 runs to 14 residues. Germline CDR1 is MDHEN and CDR2 is SYDVKM. The CDR3 nucleotides are TGTGCCAGCATCTCCCCGGGGGCCCCCTACGAGCAGTACTTC. This encodes CASISPGAPYEQYF.

J is TRBJ2-1 and V is TRBV4-1; no definite D call. The germline gives CDR1 MGHRA, CDR2 YSYEKL. The CDR3 has 16 residues. Trimming shortened V by 3 bases and J by 0 bases, and 12 bases separated the two germline ends. The CDR3 sequence is CASSQQAQSSYNEQFF. The CDR3 DNA is TGCGCCAGCAGCCAGCAAGCGCAGAGCTCCTACAATGAGCAGTTCTTC.

The sample holds many counts of this clonotype. This chain uses TRBV6-1 with TRBJ2-2; 14 bases align to TRBD2. The ends lost 10 bases at V and 6 bases at J; junction bases unmatched: 10. In germline, CDR1 is MNHNS, CDR2 SASEGT. The CDR3 contains 16 residues. In nucleotides, the CDR3 is TGTGCCACCGAAGGGACTAGCGGGAGCGGAGCCGGGGAGCTGTTTTTT. Translation: CATEGTSGSGAGELFF.

This clonotype has ten or more counts. The CDR3 bases are TGCAGTGCTAGGTTGATAACAGGGGGTATGGACATTCAGTACTTC. Amino acid sequence: CSARLITGGMDIQYF. The gene calls are TRBV20-1 and TRBJ2-4; TRBD1 matches at 8 bases. V lost 3 bases, J lost 8 bases, and 12 bases stayed unmatched. This CDR3 is 15 amino acids long. Germline CDR1 and CDR2: DFQATT and SNEGSKA (reference sequence).

In this sample, this clonotype turned up a few times. The chain combines TRBV6-1 with TRBJ2-6; D is uncertain. CDR1 and CDR2 (germline): MNHNS, SASEGT. V was shortened by 10 bases and J by 0 bases, with 7 bases between the two germline ends. CDR3 length: 13 residues. The CDR3 DNA sequence: TGTGCCACCAAAATCTCTGGGGCCAACGTCCTGACTTTC. This gives the protein CATKISGANVLTF.

This chain connects TRBV10-3 to TRBJ2-3; possible D gene TRBD2, 6 bases. Germline V gene lookup returns CDR1 ENHRY and CDR2 SYGVKD. The length of the CDR3 is 17 residues. Trimming pared 5 bases from V and 2 bases from J, leaving 20 bases between. The CDR3 loop is CAISKSGTSLDTDTQYF. As DNA, the CDR3 is TGTGCCATCAGTAAATCCGGGACTTCCCTCGACACAGATACGCAGTATTTT.

This clonotype was recorded a few times. The CDR3 protein is CASTKRDCNQPQHF. The CDR3 DNA reads TGTGCCAGCACGAAAAGGGACTGCAATCAGCCCCAGCATTTT. The chain combines TRBV7-3 with TRBJ1-5; possible D gene TRBD1, 5 bases. This CDR3 contains 14 residues. Per germline, CDR1 SGHTA and CDR2 FQGTGA. The germline V and J ends were trimmed by 7 bases and 2 bases, with 12 bases remaining between them.

This clonotype was counted at least ten times. CDR3: CASSQAGATGNEAFF. CDR3 nucleotides: TGTGCCAGCAGCCAAGCTGGTGCCACAGGGAATGAAGCTTTCTTT. V and J are TRBV3-1 and TRBJ1-1; weak D call: TRBD1 (6 bases). Germline assignment: CDR1 LGHDT and CDR2 YNNKEL (reference sequence). This CDR3 is 15 amino acids long. Trimming pared 1 base from V and 7 bases from J, leaving 16 bases between.

At least ten counts were recorded for this clonotype. The rearrangement joins TRBV5-1 to TRBJ2-1; D is possibly TRBD2 (6 bases). The V end was cut by 1 base, the J end by 6 bases, with 17 bases between. CDR1 SGHRS and CDR2 YFSETQ come from the germline V gene. The CDR3 has 16 amino acids. The chain's CDR3 is CASSLFADVGLNEQFF. Here the CDR3 DNA reads TGCGCCAGCAGCTTGTTTGCGGACGTGGGACTCAATGAGCAGTTCTTC.

The chain combines TRBV3-1 with TRBJ2-7, with 13 bases fitting TRBD2. In germline, CDR1 is LGHDT, CDR2 YNNKEL (reference sequence). The CDR3 length is 16 residues. Germline trimming cut 1 base from V and 5 bases from J; bases unmatched to any gene: 5. The CDR3 is CASSQVRTSGSNEQYF. DNA for the CDR3: TGTGCCAGCAGCCAAGTTCGGACTAGCGGGAGCAACGAGCAGTACTTC.

The CDR3 sequence: CASTPVTADYGYTF. CDR3 coding DNA: TGTGCCAGTACTCCTGTGACAGCTGACTATGGCTACACCTTC. The V gene is TRBV19, the J gene TRBJ1-2; possibly TRBD1 for D (5 bases). V lost 7 bases and J lost 3, with 15 bases in between. Germline V gives CDR1 LNHDA, CDR2 SQIVND (reference sequence). The CDR3 is made up of 14 amino acids.

V is TRBV7-9 and J is TRBJ2-5, with 11 bases identical to TRBD2. Per germline, CDR1 SEHNR and CDR2 FQNEAQ (reference sequence). Trimming took 2 bases from V and 1 from J; bases not matched to a gene: 12. CDR3 length equals 19 residues. For the CDR3, the DNA is TGTGCCAGCAGCTTAACCTCCCGGCCTAGCGGGAGGCCCCAAGAGACCCAGTACTTC. It is translated as CASSLTSRPSGRPQETQYF.

There are many counts of this clonotype. The chain joins TRBV6-5 to TRBJ2-3; D may be TRBD2 (6 bases). Germline CDR1 reads MNHEY; CDR2 reads SVGAGI. V lost 0 bases to trimming and J lost 4 bases, with 20 bases between them. The CDR3 totals 18 residues. CDR3 amino acids: CASSYSRGGNSYPDTQYF. The DNA of the CDR3 is TGTGCCAGCAGTTACTCGAGAGGCGGGAACAGCTATCCAGATACGCAGTATTTT.

The table lists this clonotype with many counts. The rearrangement joins TRBV11-3 to TRBJ2-1, with a tentative D call TRBD2 (6 bases). The CDR3 runs to 18 residues. Looked up from germline, CDR1 is SGHNT and CDR2 is YENEEA. V lost 3 bases and J 7 bases, leaving 25 bases between the germline ends. The chain's CDR3 is CASSFSGSSGVGGNEQFF. As DNA, the CDR3 is TGTGCCAGCAGCTTCTCAGGGTCTTCGGGAGTCGGTGGGAATGAGCAGTTCTTC.

The table lists this clonotype with a few counts. One end of the junction varies from germline; a read error may be responsible. The CDR3 spells CASSPGEARNIQYF. The CDR3 DNA reads as TGTGCCAGCAGCCCCGGGGAAGCCAGAAACATTCAGTACTTC. This chain connects TRBV5-4 to TRBJ2-4; D perhaps matches TRBD2 (5 bases). Germline CDR1 is SGHNT and CDR2 is YYREEE (reference sequence). The CDR3 length is 14 residues.